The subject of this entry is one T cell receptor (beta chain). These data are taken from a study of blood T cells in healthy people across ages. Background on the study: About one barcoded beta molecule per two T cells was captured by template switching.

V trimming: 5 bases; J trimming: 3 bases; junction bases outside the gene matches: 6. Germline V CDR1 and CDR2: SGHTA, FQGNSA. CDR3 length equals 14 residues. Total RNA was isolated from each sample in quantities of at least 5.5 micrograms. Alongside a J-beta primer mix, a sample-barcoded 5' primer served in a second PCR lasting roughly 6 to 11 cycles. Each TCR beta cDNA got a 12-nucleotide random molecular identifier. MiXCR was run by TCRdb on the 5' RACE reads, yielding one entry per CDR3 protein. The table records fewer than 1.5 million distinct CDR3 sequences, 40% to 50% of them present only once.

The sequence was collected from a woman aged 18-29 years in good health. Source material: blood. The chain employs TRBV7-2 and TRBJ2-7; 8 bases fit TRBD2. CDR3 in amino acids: CASSPTLAGYEQYF. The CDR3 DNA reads TGTGCCAGCAGCCCAACCCTAGCGGGCTACGAGCAGTACTTC.